This T cell receptor beta chain is drawn from a study of regulatory T cells in long-lasting Graves disease. This clonotype turned up a few times. Described time point: persistent/refractory GD, antithyroid drugs over 5 years with positive TRAb. With RNA extracted from PBMCs as input, the TCR library was made. Researchers made TCR beta libraries by using iRepertoire HTBI primers and running Arm-PCR on CDR3 regions. TCRdb analysed the multiplex PCR reads with MiXCR anew, one entry per CDR3 protein. The sample has 350,000 to 500,000 distinct CDR3 sequences; under 25% are singletons. This CDR3 spans 14 amino acids. The V gene lost 8 bases and the J gene lost 1 base, with 15 bases spanning the gap. Germline CDR1 and CDR2: MNHNS and SASEGT.

The clonotype comes from a female donor with Graves disease. The chain combines TRBV6-1 with TRBJ2-7, with a possible D match to TRBD1 (6 bases). This specimen was peripheral blood mononuclear cells (PBMCs), taken when the disease was refractory, from a patient treated with antithyroid drugs. The CDR3 spells CASGLQGRSYEQYF. The CDR3 DNA reads as TGTGCCAGCGGCTTACAGGGAAGATCCTACGAGCAGTACTTC.